Below are 21 T cell receptor beta chains sequenced from a single sample in a study of blood T cell repertoires in COVID-19. The table came from immunoSEQ multiplex PCR; TCRdb's copy has only in-frame clones and leaves some out. Among fewer than 250,000 clones listed, 70% to 90% were seen once. Input material: PBMCs or T cells enriched from blood (not recorded which). The receptors here all came from a man aged 50 or older who had been exposed to COVID-19.

The rearrangement joins TRBV5-1 to TRBJ2-3, with D possibly TRBD2 on 5 matching bases. Germline CDR1 SGHRS, CDR2 YFSETQ. V gave up 2 bases and J gave up 4 bases, with 14 bases separating them. The CDR3 spans 15 residues. CDR3 amino acids: CASSLAAKSPDTQYF. The CDR3 nucleotides read TGCGCCAGCAGCTTAGCGGCTAAGTCACCAGATACGCAGTATTTT.

The CDR3 sequence is CASSLVAGLNTDTQYF. CDR3 DNA sequence: TGTGCCAGCAGCTTGGTTGCAGGGCTGAACACAGATACGCAGTATTTT. The chain recombines TRBV5-6 with TRBJ2-3; D is possibly TRBD1 (5 bases). V lost 0 bases, J lost 2 bases, and 13 bases lay in between. CDR3 size: 16 residues. From germline, CDR1 is SGHDT and CDR2 YYEEEE.

This chain uses TRBV13 with TRBJ1-5; 7 positions agree with TRBD1. There are 17 residues in the CDR3. Trimming at V came to 0 bases and at J to 3 bases, leaving 8 bases not matched to a gene. Germline V gene lookup returns CDR1 PRHDT and CDR2 FYEKMQ (reference sequence). This CDR3 is CASSLGPGTANNQPQHF. CDR3 coding DNA: TGTGCCAGCAGCTTAGGCCCTGGGACAGCAAACAATCAGCCCCAGCATTTT.

V is TRBV2 and J is TRBJ2-2; 9 positions agree with TRBD2. Germline trimming cut 3 bases from V and 2 bases from J; bases unmatched to any gene: 7. Germline values: CDR1 SNHLY, CDR2 FYNNEI. The CDR3 contains 17 residues. CDR3 sequence: CASSDGLAGPNTGELFF. The CDR3 DNA is TGTGCCAGCAGTGATGGGCTAGCGGGGCCTAACACCGGGGAGCTGTTTTTT.

For the CDR3, the DNA is TGTGCCAGCAGCCTAGCGGGAGAGGGCACCGGGGAGCTGTTTTTT. Its translation: CASSLAGEGTGELFF. The chain recombines TRBV6-5 with TRBJ2-2, with 10 bases fitting TRBD2. Per the germline V gene, CDR1 is MNHEY and CDR2 is SVGAGI. J was trimmed by 4 bases and V by 6 bases; bases with no gene match: 5. CDR3 length: 15 residues.

Written as DNA, the CDR3 is TGTGCCAGCAGTGAAGCGCGGGGACGGATTAATTCACCCCTCCACTTT. It is translated as CASSEARGRINSPLHF. The chain couples TRBV2 to TRBJ1-6; possible D gene TRBD1, 5 bases. CDR1 and CDR2 (germline): SNHLY, FYNNEI. Trimming left V 0 bases short and J 6 bases short, with 12 bases between. CDR3 length: 16 residues. Drawing the rest from reference TRBV2 and TRBJ1-6, the complete variable domain is EPEVTQTPSHQVTQMGQEVILRCVPISNHLYFYWYRQILGQKVEFLVSFYNNEISEKSEIFDDQFSVERPDGSNFTLKIRSTKLEDSAMYFCASSEARGRINSPLHFGNGTRLTVT.

The V call is TRBV5-1, the J call TRBJ2-2; possible D gene TRBD2, 5 bases. CDR1 is SGHRS and CDR2 is YFSETQ in the germline V gene. V shed 4 bases and J shed 2 bases, with 18 bases lying between them. This CDR3 contains 17 residues. CDR3 DNA: TGCGCCAGCAGCCTGGGTGATCGGGGTGAAAACACCGGGGAGCTGTTTTTT. This encodes CASSLGDRGENTGELFF.

This chain links TRBV18 with TRBJ2-1, with D tentatively TRBD1 (5 bases). The CDR3 loop spans 15 amino acids. From germline, CDR1 is KGHSH and CDR2 LQKENI. Trimming cost V 3 bases and J 2 bases, with 11 bases left between them. The CDR3 coding sequence is TGTGCCAGCTCACCGACAGTCCGAACCTACAATGAGCAGTTCTTC. Protein product: CASSPTVRTYNEQFF.

The rearrangement joins TRBV20-1 to TRBJ1-5, with D unresolved. This CDR3 contains 13 residues. Deletions cut 3 bases from V and 4 bases from J, with 10 bases between. Germline V gives CDR1 DFQATT, CDR2 SNEGSKA (reference sequence). The CDR3 spells CSASFNLNQPQHF. CDR3 DNA sequence: TGCAGTGCTAGTTTTAACTTAAATCAGCCCCAGCATTTT.

Comment on this clone: Germline and junction disagree at one end, which may indicate a read error. The chain combines TRBV5-1 with TRBJ1-4, with D possibly matching TRBD1 (5 bases). The germline gives CDR1 SGHRS, CDR2 YFSETQ. The CDR3 has 17 amino acids. CDR3 nucleotides: TGCGCCAGCAGATTGGGCCTGACGACAGCAACTAATGAAAAACTGTTTTTT. It codes for CASRLGLTTATNEKLFF.

This clone was detected only once. This rearrangement joins TRBV5-4 to TRBJ2-2, with 8 bases aligning to TRBD1. Germline V gene sequence: CDR1 SGHNT, CDR2 YYREEE (reference sequence). The CDR3 extends over 18 amino acids. Unmatched junction bases numbered 12, after V lost 4 bases and J lost 1 base. Here the CDR3 reads CASSHPGGGNLNTGELFF. CDR3 DNA: TGTGCCAGCAGCCATCCAGGGGGCGGAAACCTGAACACCGGGGAGCTGTTTTTT.

The gene calls are TRBV10-3 and TRBJ1-3; D unclear. Trimming stripped 7 bases from V and 0 bases from J, with 7 bases between. This CDR3 is 13 amino acids long. CDR1 is ENHRY, CDR2 SYGVKD, per germline. CDR3: CAINSLSGNTIYF. CDR3 nucleotides: TGTGCCATCAATTCCCTCTCTGGAAACACCATATATTTT.

This clone came up a few times. CDR3 sequence reads: CASSLSRTEAFF. CDR3 nucleotides: TGTGCCAGCAGCCTTTCTCGCACTGAAGCTTTCTTT. The genes are TRBV28 and TRBJ1-1; no clear D. Trimming cost V 6 bases and J 4 bases, with 9 bases left between them. CDR3 length equals 12 residues. Germline assignment: CDR1 MDHEN and CDR2 SYDVKM.

The V and J genes are TRBV4-2 and TRBJ1-4; TRBD1 might be the D (6 bases). The germline CDR1 and CDR2 sequences are LGHNA and YNFKEQ. The CDR3 spans 15 residues. The V and J ends lost 1 base and 8 bases respectively, with 14 bases between them. The CDR3 DNA follows: TGTGCCAGCAGCCAAGCACAGGGTGTTGGGGAAAAACTGTTTTTT. As protein: CASSQAQGVGEKLFF.

The chain has TRBV28 and TRBJ2-7, with 11 bases identical to TRBD1. Trimming took 3 bases from V and 6 from J; bases not matched to a gene: 7. Germline assignment: CDR1 MDHEN and CDR2 SYDVKM. There are 15 residues in the CDR3. The chain's CDR3 is CASSLRGQGALEQYF. The CDR3 bases are TGTGCCAGCAGTTTGAGAGGACAGGGGGCTCTCGAGCAGTACTTC.

The chain couples TRBV19 to TRBJ2-2, with D perhaps TRBD1 (5 bases). The CDR3 extends over 13 amino acids. The V gene lost 7 bases and the J gene lost 7 bases, with 13 bases spanning the gap. Germline lookup yields CDR1 LNHDA and CDR2 SQIVND (reference sequence). DNA for the CDR3: TGTGCCAGTACTTCAGGGTGGGGCGGGGAGCTGTTTTTT. Translated, it gives CASTSGWGGELFF.

The chain joins TRBV27 to TRBJ2-1; a weak D match, TRBD2 (6 bases). The germline CDR1 and CDR2 sequences are MNHEY and SMNVEV (reference sequence). The CDR3 loop spans 15 amino acids. V lost 8 bases to trimming and J lost 10 bases, with 24 bases between them. The CDR3 loop reads CASCPGTRPDGEQFF. CDR3 DNA: TGTGCCAGCTGTCCGGGGACTCGACCCGATGGGGAGCAGTTCTTC.

J is TRBJ1-4 and V is TRBV5-6; possible D gene TRBD1, 6 bases. Per the germline V gene, CDR1 is SGHDT and CDR2 is YYEEEE. The V gene lost 6 bases and the J gene lost 7 bases, with 16 bases spanning the gap. This CDR3 spans 14 amino acids. The CDR3 is CASTPGGGSEKLFF. CDR3 DNA: TGTGCCAGCACTCCGGGGGGCGGGAGTGAAAAACTGTTTTTT.

The rearrangement joins TRBV5-1 to TRBJ2-2; 13 nucleotides match TRBD2. Germline CDR1 SGHRS, CDR2 YFSETQ. The CDR3 sequence is 17 residues long. V shed 2 bases and J 5 bases; nucleotides not matched to a gene: 6. This CDR3 reads CASSFLGLAGITGELFF. The CDR3 DNA sequence: TGCGCCAGCAGCTTTTTGGGACTAGCGGGGATAACCGGGGAGCTGTTTTTT.

This clone has a handful of counts. The chain uses TRBV7-9 and TRBJ2-2; no reliable D call. The V gene's germline CDR1 is SEHNR and CDR2 FQNEAQ (reference sequence). Trimming shortened V by 6 bases and J by 0 bases, and 11 bases separated the two germline ends. CDR3 length: 15 amino acids. This CDR3 is CASRPGSANTGELFF. The CDR3 region has the DNA TGTGCCAGCAGACCCGGGTCGGCGAACACCGGGGAGCTGTTTTTT.

The chain is built from TRBV13 and TRBJ2-2; 7 bases agree with TRBD1. V lost 6 bases, J lost 7 bases, and 8 bases stayed unmatched. Germline V gives CDR1 PRHDT, CDR2 FYEKMQ (reference sequence). The CDR3 extends over 14 amino acids. CDR3 coding DNA: TGTGCCAGCAGTTCCGGGACAGTTATCGGGGAGCTGTTTTTT. It specifies CASSSGTVIGELFF.